This entry concerns a single T cell receptor (beta chain). The CDR3 extends over 16 amino acids. V was cut by 2 bases and J by 7 bases, with 18 bases left in between. Germline CDR1 and CDR2: LGHDT and YNNKEL (reference sequence). This sample is drawn from a study of blood T cell repertoires in COVID-19. The data were produced by immunoSEQ multiplex PCR, yet TCRdb's version contains in-frame clones alone and is incomplete. The sample yields approximately 65,000 clones, just over 85% seen once. This clonotype was obtained from a human donor in a cohort sampled during active COVID-19. The sequencing input was peripheral blood. The V call is TRBV3-1 (or the pseudogene TRBV3-2), the J call TRBJ1-3; a possible D gene is TRBD1 (6 bases). The CDR3 bases are TGTGCCAGCAGCCAAATTCTTTTAGGACAGTTGAACACCATATATTTT. As protein: CASSQILLGQLNTIYF.